One sample yielded the 21 T cell receptor beta chains listed below, sequenced in a study of patients and donors after allogeneic stem cell transplantation. MiXCR, applied by TCRdb to the RT-PCR reads, yields one record per CDR3 protein. The table records more than 850,000 distinct CDR3 sequences, roughly 18% of them present only once. The sample comprised blood, either unsorted or a sorted T cell fraction (not recorded which). These TCRs come from a human donor who was either an allogeneic HSCT recipient or a stem cell or donor lymphocyte infusion donor (not recorded which). It is not recorded whose cells these are; they may come from a transplant donor.

The chain employs TRBV5-1 and TRBJ2-5, with D possibly being TRBD2 (5 bases). The germline CDR1 and CDR2 sequences are SGHRS and YFSETQ. The CDR3 runs 11 residues. Trimming stripped 5 bases from V and 6 bases from J, with 8 bases between. This chain's CDR3 is CASSGEKTQYF. The CDR3 DNA reads TGCGCCAGCAGTGGGGAGAAGACCCAGTACTTC.

This clonotype was seen only a few times. This chain connects TRBV4-3 to TRBJ1-2; no clear D gene. Trimming took 0 bases from V and 4 from J, leaving 9 bases between them. The CDR3 spans 14 residues. The V gene's germline CDR1 is LGHNA and CDR2 YSLEER. The CDR3 sequence is CASSQDRDSYGYTF. The CDR3 region has the DNA TGCGCCAGCAGCCAAGACAGAGACTCCTATGGCTACACCTTC.

The CDR3 nucleotides read TGCGCCAGCAGCCAAGTTGGGGGGGGCAGACATCATTCATATGGCTACACCTTC. This codes for CASSQVGGGRHHSYGYTF. The chain links TRBV4-1 to TRBJ1-2; a weak D match, TRBD1 (6 bases). Trimming took off 1 base at V and 5 bases at J, with 23 bases between the two ends. CDR3 size: 18 residues. The germline CDR1 and CDR2 sequences are MGHRA and YSYEKL.

V usage is TRBV24-1 and J usage is TRBJ2-1; TRBD2 is a possible D gene (6 bases). Per the germline V gene, CDR1 is KGHDR and CDR2 is SFDVKD. V lost 1 base, J lost 9 bases, and 6 bases lay in between. The CDR3 consists of 12 residues. The CDR3 here is CATSDFGGEQFF. In nucleotides, the CDR3 is TGTGCCACCAGTGATTTCGGGGGTGAGCAGTTCTTC.

The genes are TRBV6-5 and TRBJ2-7; D possibly corresponds to TRBD2 (5 bases). This CDR3 comprises 14 residues. Trimming took off 0 bases at V and 1 base at J, with 7 bases between the two ends. Germline V CDR1 and CDR2: MNHEY, SVGAGI. The CDR3 nucleotides read TGTGCCAGCAGTTACTCGGAGCGGTCCTACGAGCAGTACTTC. It is translated as CASSYSERSYEQYF.

This clonotype has at least ten counts. The genes are TRBV5-1 and TRBJ2-1, with D tentatively TRBD2 (6 bases). From germline, CDR1 is SGHRS and CDR2 YFSETQ. The CDR3 sequence is 15 residues long. Trimming took off 3 bases at V and 4 bases at J, with 14 bases between the two ends. This chain's CDR3 is CASSSSGLPYNEQFF. CDR3 coding DNA: TGCGCCAGCAGCTCTTCGGGACTCCCTTACAATGAGCAGTTCTTC.

In its sample, this clonotype was seen many times. The rearrangement uses TRBV10-3 and TRBJ1-3; D not resolved. Germline V lookup: CDR1 ENHRY, CDR2 SYGVKD. This CDR3 is 13 amino acids long. V was trimmed by 4 bases and J by 4 bases, leaving 8 bases between them. CDR3 amino acids: CAISGKMGNTIYF. DNA for the CDR3: TGTGCCATCAGTGGGAAGATGGGAAACACCATATATTTT.

V gene TRBV11-1 combines with J gene TRBJ2-3; 9 nucleotides agree with TRBD2. V gave up 5 bases and J gave up 3 bases; unmatched junction bases: 15. CDR3 length: 18 amino acids. Germline V lookup: CDR1 SGHAT, CDR2 FQDESV (reference sequence). CDR3 coding DNA: TGTGCCAGCAGCCCGATAGCGGGAGCCCTGGAGAGTACAGATACGCAGTATTTT. It codes for CASSPIAGALESTDTQYF.

This clonotype has a handful of counts. The chain couples TRBV9 to TRBJ1-1; no reliable D call. The germline CDR1 and CDR2 sequences are SGDLS and YYNGEE. V lost 6 bases and J lost 6, with 6 bases in between. The CDR3 length is 10 residues. The CDR3: CASKGAEAFF. In nucleotides, the CDR3 is TGTGCCAGCAAGGGCGCTGAAGCTTTCTTT. The complete variable domain, with remaining parts taken from reference TRBV9 and TRBJ1-1, reads DSGVTQTPKHLITATGQRVTLRCSPRSGDLSVYWYQQSLDQGLQFLIQYYNGEERAKGNILERFSAQQFPDLHSELNLSSLELGDSALYFCASKGAEAFFGQGTRLTVV.

V gene TRBV7-9 combines with J gene TRBJ1-1, with a tentative D call TRBD1 (6 bases). The CDR3 runs 15 residues. CDR1 and CDR2 (germline): SEHNR, FQNEAQ (reference sequence). Trimming left V 1 base short and J 0 bases short, with 9 bases between. CDR3 sequence: CASSLGGHMNTEAFF. The CDR3 nucleotides are TGTGCCAGCAGCTTAGGGGGACACATGAACACTGAAGCTTTCTTT.

This clonotype came up a few times. The rearrangement joins TRBV11-3 to TRBJ2-7, with 8 bases fitting TRBD1. The CDR3 loop spans 15 amino acids. After removal of 2 bases from V and 2 bases from J, the junction contained 5 bases not matched to a gene. Germline V gene sequence: CDR1 SGHNT, CDR2 YENEEA. DNA for the CDR3: TGTGCCAGCAGCTTATGGCCAGGGGGCCCCTACGAGCAGTACTTC. This encodes CASSLWPGGPYEQYF.

This sequence joins TRBV24-1 and TRBJ2-3; 10 positions agree with TRBD2. Trimming cost V 3 bases and J 0 bases; bases outside gene matches: 5. Looked up from germline, CDR1 is KGHDR and CDR2 is SFDVKD. The CDR3 has 17 amino acids. In DNA, the CDR3 is TGTGCCACCAGTGATCGACTAGCGGGCCTTAGCACAGATACGCAGTATTTT. Its translation: CATSDRLAGLSTDTQYF.

This clonotype was detected only a few times. V is TRBV7-2 and J is TRBJ2-2; the D gene is possibly TRBD2 (7 bases). CDR1 and CDR2 from the germline V gene are SGHTA and FQGNSA. This CDR3 is 15 amino acids long. V dropped 5 bases and J dropped 5 bases, with 15 bases sitting between them. The CDR3 region has the DNA TGTGCCAGCAGCAGGGGGGGTTTGGAAACCGGGGAGCTGTTTTTT. Amino acid sequence: CASSRGGLETGELFF.

The V call is TRBV13, the J call TRBJ2-7, with D uncertain. This CDR3 has 15 residues. CDR1 and CDR2 from the germline V gene are PRHDT and FYEKMQ (reference sequence). The germline V and J ends were trimmed by 8 bases and 5 bases, with 22 bases remaining between them. CDR3 sequence: CASQGILVSLNEQYF. CDR3 nucleotides: TGTGCCAGCCAAGGTATCCTCGTCTCCCTGAACGAGCAGTACTTC. Full variable domain (missing parts from reference TRBV13 and TRBJ2-7): AAGVIQSPRHLIKEKRETATLKCYPIPRHDTVYWYQQGPGQDPQFLISFYEKMQSDKGSIPDRFSAQQFSDYHSELNMSSLELGDSALYFCASQGILVSLNEQYFGPGTRLTVT.

The chain uses TRBV7-9 and TRBJ2-5; D may be TRBD2 (6 bases). The ends were cut back, 5 bases at V and 1 base at J, with 14 bases in the middle. Germline CDR1 SEHNR, CDR2 FQNEAQ (reference sequence). This CDR3 has 15 residues. The CDR3 here is CASSPSKGGQETQYF. In DNA, the CDR3 is TGTGCCAGCAGCCCCTCCAAGGGAGGCCAAGAGACCCAGTACTTC.

This clonotype was seen ten or more times. This chain links TRBV10-3 with TRBJ2-7; D not resolved. The germline V and J ends were trimmed by 6 bases and 0 bases, with 12 bases remaining between them. This CDR3 is 14 amino acids long. Germline CDR1 reads ENHRY; CDR2 reads SYGVKD. In DNA form, the CDR3 reads TGTGCCATCAGCGCCCAGGTAGCCTCCTACGAGCAGTACTTC. Translation: CAISAQVASYEQYF.

This clonotype showed up just a few times. The chain recombines TRBV7-6 with TRBJ2-3, with D possibly being TRBD1 (6 bases). CDR1 and CDR2 from the germline V gene are SGHVS and FNYEAQ. CDR3 length: 15 amino acids. V shed 5 bases and J shed 2 bases, with 14 bases lying between them. The CDR3 protein is CASSRTGNPTDTQYF. Here the CDR3 DNA reads TGTGCCAGCAGCAGAACAGGGAACCCCACAGATACGCAGTATTTT.

This clonotype was seen a handful of times. V usage is TRBV7-9 and J usage is TRBJ2-1; TRBD2 matches 7 bases. V gave up 5 bases and J gave up 4 bases; unmatched junction bases: 8. The length of the CDR3 is 15 residues. Germline-derived CDR1 and CDR2 are SEHNR and FQNEAQ (reference sequence). The DNA for the CDR3 is TGTGCCAGCAGCCCACAACGGCGGGGGTACAATGAGCAGTTCTTC. Its protein is CASSPQRRGYNEQFF.

This chain uses TRBV20-1 with TRBJ2-1, with TRBD2 matching 10 bases. Germline CDR1 DFQATT, CDR2 SNEGSKA (reference sequence). The CDR3 contains 14 residues. V shed 5 bases, J shed 5 bases, and the junction held 6 bases outside the gene matches. CDR3 nucleotides: TGCAGTGCTCAGACTAGCGGGCTTAACAATGAGCAGTTCTTC. Protein sequence: CSAQTSGLNNEQFF.

The chain recombines TRBV20-1 with TRBJ2-5; 12 bases match TRBD2. The CDR3 runs to 15 residues. Germline V gene lookup returns CDR1 DFQATT and CDR2 SNEGSKA (reference sequence). V was clipped by 4 bases and J by 5 bases; unmatched bases: 8. Here the CDR3 reads CSAKLAGGPWETQYF. The CDR3 DNA follows: TGCAGTGCTAAGCTAGCGGGAGGGCCGTGGGAGACCCAGTACTTC.

This clonotype occurred a few times. The J gene is TRBJ2-2, the V gene TRBV12-3 or TRBV12-4; 9 bases fit TRBD1. J gave up 4 bases and V 6 bases, and 12 bases lay outside the gene matches. This CDR3 has 17 residues. The CDR3 protein is CASSRFSGTGPTGELFF. The CDR3, as DNA: TGTGCCAGCAGCCGTTTCTCCGGGACAGGGCCCACCGGGGAGCTGTTTTTT.